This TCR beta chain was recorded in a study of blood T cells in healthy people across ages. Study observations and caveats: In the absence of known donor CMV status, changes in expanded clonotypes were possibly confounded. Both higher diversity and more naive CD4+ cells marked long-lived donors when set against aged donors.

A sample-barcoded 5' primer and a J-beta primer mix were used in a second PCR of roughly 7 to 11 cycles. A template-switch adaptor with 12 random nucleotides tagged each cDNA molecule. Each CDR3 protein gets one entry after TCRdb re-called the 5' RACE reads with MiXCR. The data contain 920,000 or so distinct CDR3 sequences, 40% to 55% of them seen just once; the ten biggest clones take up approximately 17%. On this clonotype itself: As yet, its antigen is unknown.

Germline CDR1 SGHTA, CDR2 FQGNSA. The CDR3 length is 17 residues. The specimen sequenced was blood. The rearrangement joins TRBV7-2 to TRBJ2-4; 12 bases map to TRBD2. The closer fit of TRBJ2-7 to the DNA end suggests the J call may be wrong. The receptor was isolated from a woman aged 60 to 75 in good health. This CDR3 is CASSLYSRLAGVSEQYF. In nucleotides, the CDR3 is TGTGCCAGCAGCTTATATTCCCGACTAGCGGGAGTATCCGAGCAGTACTTC.